These 21 T cell receptor beta chains came from one sample sequenced in a study of spatial heterogeneity in lung cancer (dated by TCRdb to between 2018 and 2020). The investigation overall reported the following: The number of expanded intratumoral alpha and beta TCRs correlated with the tumor nonsynonymous mutation count.

No antigen has been assigned to these receptors. The time point label for this specimen denotes: sample taken at primary tumor resection. The library came from 5' RACE. TCRdb shows the sequencer as NextSeq 500. TCRdb trimmed public reads at Q25 via fastp, called clones via MiXCR and kept in-frame beta chains. Rows merge per CDR3 protein into single entries with the most common DNA and genes. Here the sample has about 27,000 distinct CDR3 sequences; 7.1% occur a single time. The ten biggest clones cover about 25% of the sample. This specimen consisted of lung tumor tissue, obtained at surgery. The receptors come from a male donor with early-stage non-small cell lung cancer.

V gene TRBV12-3 or TRBV12-4 combines with J gene TRBJ2-2, with TRBD2 matching over 8 bases. The CDR3 totals 15 residues. The junction had 5 bases not matched to a gene; V was cut back by 5 bases and J by 3 bases. CDR3 sequence (DNA): TGTGCCAGCAGTGTGAGCGGGGGCTACACCGGGGAGCTGTTTTTT. Amino acids: CASSVSGGYTGELFF.

Concerning this clonotype: A much larger clone sits a single nucleotide away, making a read error possible. The chain has TRBV2 and TRBJ2-1, with D maybe TRBD1 (5 bases). Germline V gives CDR1 SNHLY, CDR2 FYNNEI. V was pared by 6 bases and J by 0 bases, with 12 bases between. The CDR3 loop spans 15 amino acids. The CDR3 is CASSTDKVSYNEQFF. The CDR3 nucleotides are TGTGCCAGCAGCACGGACAAGGTCTCCTACAATGAGCAGTTCTTC.

This clonotype was seen at least ten times. This chain joins TRBV28 and TRBJ2-7; maybe TRBD1 (7 bases). The germline V and J ends were trimmed by 5 bases and 4 bases, with 15 bases remaining between them. The CDR3 has 14 residues. Germline V lookup: CDR1 MDHEN, CDR2 SYDVKM. CDR3 loop: CASSTQGDSYEQYF. The CDR3 nucleotides are TGTGCCAGCAGTACCCAGGGGGACTCGTACGAGCAGTACTTC.

This clonotype was counted ten times or more. The chain couples TRBV7-2 to TRBJ1-5; TRBD1 is a possible D gene (5 bases). Trimming removed 4 bases at V and 7 bases at J, with 8 bases between. Germline loops: CDR1 SGHTA, CDR2 FQGNSA. The CDR3 covers 12 residues. The CDR3 DNA reads TGTGCCAGCAGCTCCCAGGGACAGCCCCAGCATTTT. Protein product: CASSSQGQPQHF. The whole variable domain, remainder taken from reference TRBV7-2 and TRBJ1-5, is GAGVSQSPSNKVTEKGKDVELRCDPISGHTALYWYRQSLGQGLEFLIYFQGNSAPDKSGLPSDRFSAERTGGSVSTLTIQRTQQEDSAVYLCASSSQGQPQHFGDGTRLSIL.

This clonotype has more than one count but fewer than ten. The chain combines TRBV29-1 with TRBJ2-1, with a tentative D call TRBD2 (6 bases). Germline-derived CDR1 and CDR2 are SQVTM and ANQGSEA. The CDR3 is made up of 14 amino acids. V lost 7 bases and J 8 bases, leaving 21 bases between the germline ends. CDR3 loop: CSANPGGLGDEQFF. The CDR3 DNA follows: TGCAGCGCTAATCCTGGGGGACTGGGGGATGAGCAGTTCTTC.

This clonotype has at least ten counts. The chain joins TRBV28 to TRBJ2-3, with 7 nucleotides matching TRBD2. V lost 4 bases to trimming and J lost 2 bases; unmatched junction nucleotides: 6. Germline-derived CDR1 and CDR2 are MDHEN and SYDVKM. The CDR3 contains 15 residues. CDR3 DNA: TGTGCCAGCAGTTGGCGGGGAGGGGTCACAGATACGCAGTATTTT. Protein sequence: CASSWRGGVTDTQYF. Drawing the rest from reference TRBV28 and TRBJ2-3, the complete variable domain is DVKVTQSSRYLVKRTGEKVFLECVQDMDHENMFWYRQDPGLGLRLIYFSYDVKMKEKGDIPEGYSVSREKKERFSLILESASTNQTSMYLCASSWRGGVTDTQYFGPGTRLTVL.

At least ten counts were recorded for this clonotype. The rearrangement uses TRBV7-2 and TRBJ2-6; tentative D call: TRBD1 (5 bases). CDR1 SGHTA and CDR2 FQGNSA come from the germline V gene. The V and J ends lost 1 base and 0 bases respectively, with 10 bases between them. This CDR3 is built from 17 residues. CDR3 nucleotide sequence: TGTGCCAGCAGCTTAGGAGGACAATTCTCTGGGGCCAACGTCCTGACTTTC. It yields the protein CASSLGGQFSGANVLTF.

This clonotype was found a few times. The J gene is TRBJ2-5, the V gene TRBV5-1, with D maybe TRBD1 (6 bases). Deletions cut 0 bases from V and 4 bases from J, with 10 bases between. Germline V gene sequence: CDR1 SGHRS, CDR2 YFSETQ. The CDR3 totals 14 residues. In DNA form, the CDR3 reads TGCGCCAGCAGCTTGGTGGGGGCTCGAGAGACCCAGTACTTC. The encoded protein is CASSLVGARETQYF. The full variable domain, completed using reference TRBV5-1 and TRBJ2-5, is KAGVTQTPRYLIKTRGQQVTLSCSPISGHRSVSWYQQTPGQGLQFLFEYFSETQRNKGNFPGRFSGRQFSNSRSEMNVSTLELGDSALYLCASSLVGARETQYFGPGTRLLVL.

This clonotype came up a few times. The chain uses TRBV2 and TRBJ2-3; no firm D call. Germline V gene lookup returns CDR1 SNHLY and CDR2 FYNNEI. The germline V and J ends were trimmed by 4 bases and 2 bases, with 4 bases remaining between them. This CDR3 spans 12 amino acids. The CDR3 here is CASSVFTDTQYF. The CDR3 coding sequence is TGTGCCAGCAGTGTGTTCACAGATACGCAGTATTTT.

The chain couples TRBV6-5 to TRBJ2-1; TRBD1 agrees at 11 bases. Germline V gene sequence: CDR1 MNHEY, CDR2 SVGAGI. This CDR3 comprises 15 residues. Unmatched junction bases numbered 3, after V lost 6 bases and J lost 2 bases. DNA for the CDR3: TGTGCCAGCAGCCGGACAGGGGGCGCCTACAATGAGCAGTTCTTC. It yields the protein CASSRTGGAYNEQFF.

The sample holds many counts of this clonotype. This sequence joins TRBV6-1 and TRBJ2-2; a possible D gene is TRBD2 (6 bases). CDR3 size: 16 residues. Trimming cost V 2 bases and J 0 bases, with 10 bases left between them. Germline assignment: CDR1 MNHNS and CDR2 SASEGT. The CDR3 loop reads CASSEQGGANTGELFF. The CDR3 coding sequence is TGTGCCAGCAGTGAACAAGGCGGGGCGAACACCGGGGAGCTGTTTTTT.

The genes are TRBV6-5 and TRBJ1-2; D is possibly TRBD1 (5 bases). The CDR3 sequence is 12 residues long. CDR1 and CDR2 (germline): MNHEY, SVGAGI. The V and J ends lost 7 bases and 8 bases respectively, with 14 bases between them. DNA for the CDR3: TGTGCCAGCAAGGAGGGACTGGGCGGCTACACCTTC. Its protein product is CASKEGLGGYTF.

This clonotype showed up many times. The genes are TRBV7-2 and TRBJ2-5; 7 nucleotides agree with TRBD2. CDR1 and CDR2 (germline): SGHTA, FQGNSA. J gave up 5 bases and V 3 bases, and 12 bases lay outside the gene matches. The CDR3 runs to 16 residues. CDR3 bases: TGTGCCAGCAGCTTCCTCGGGGGAGCGGGGACGGAGACCCAGTACTTC. This encodes CASSFLGGAGTETQYF.

This clonotype has a handful of counts. This chain connects TRBV5-1 to TRBJ2-7; D ambiguous. The germline V and J ends were trimmed by 5 bases and 2 bases, with 14 bases remaining between them. Germline V gives CDR1 SGHRS, CDR2 YFSETQ. The CDR3 is made up of 14 amino acids. The CDR3 sequence is CASSPATAPYEQYF. CDR3 in DNA: TGCGCCAGCAGTCCTGCGACGGCCCCCTACGAGCAGTACTTC.

By its share, this clonotype is medium-sized. The chain carries TRBV27 and TRBJ2-7; D remains ambiguous. From germline, CDR1 is MNHEY and CDR2 SMNVEV (reference sequence). V lost 5 bases to trimming and J lost 0 bases, with 8 bases between them. This CDR3 contains 13 residues. The CDR3 spells CASSRSFSYEQYF. The DNA of the CDR3 is TGTGCCAGCAGTCGAAGCTTCTCCTACGAGCAGTACTTC.

In this sample, this clonotype turned up many times. V gene TRBV28 combines with J gene TRBJ1-5; 7 nucleotides line up with TRBD1. Trimming took 2 bases from V and 1 from J; bases not matched to a gene: 2. The CDR3 is 15 amino acids. Germline V gene lookup returns CDR1 MDHEN and CDR2 SYDVKM. DNA of the CDR3: TGTGCCAGCAGTTTAAGGGGGCCGAGCAATCAGCCCCAGCATTTT. Its protein is CASSLRGPSNQPQHF.

This clonotype was detected only once. A read error may account for a junction end that differs from germline. V is TRBV4-1 and J is TRBJ2-7; 9 positions match TRBD1. This CDR3 region has 15 residues. Germline V CDR1 and CDR2: MGHRA, YSYEKL. CDR3 coding DNA: TGCCCCAGCAGCCAGAACAGGGGGCCCTCCTACGAGCAGTACTTC. The encoded protein is CPSSQNRGPSYEQYF.

This chain links TRBV7-2 with TRBJ1-1; possible D gene TRBD1, 5 bases. V lost 5 bases, J lost 1 base, and 17 bases lay in between. In germline, CDR1 is SGHTA, CDR2 FQGNSA. There are 16 residues in the CDR3. In nucleotides, the CDR3 is TGTGCCAGCAGCGAGCCAAACAGGCCGGAGAACACTGAAGCTTTCTTT. The encoded protein is CASSEPNRPENTEAFF. Together with reference TRBV7-2 and TRBJ1-1, the CDR3 gives the full variable domain: GAGVSQSPSNKVTEKGKDVELRCDPISGHTALYWYRQSLGQGLEFLIYFQGNSAPDKSGLPSDRFSAERTGGSVSTLTIQRTQQEDSAVYLCASSEPNRPENTEAFFGQGTRLTVV.

The CDR3 region has the DNA TGTGCCAGCAGTGAAACCGGCAGGTTCCCCTACGAGCAGTACTTC. Its protein product is CASSETGRFPYEQYF. The V and J genes are TRBV6-1 and TRBJ2-7; D is unclear. V lost 2 bases and J lost 2, with 13 bases in between. CDR1 is MNHNS, CDR2 SASEGT, per germline. The CDR3 consists of 15 residues.

The table lists this clonotype with many counts. This rearrangement joins TRBV29-1 to TRBJ1-3, with D unclear. The CDR3 contains 11 residues. Trimming took off 2 bases at V and 4 bases at J, with 3 bases between the two ends. CDR1 SQVTM and CDR2 ANQGSEA come from the germline V gene. In DNA, the CDR3 is TGCAGCGTTGAATTGGGAAACACCATATATTTT. This encodes CSVELGNTIYF.

This clonotype was recorded many times. The rearrangement links TRBV3-1 to TRBJ2-2; 7 nucleotides agree with TRBD2. J lost 4 bases, V lost 1 base, and 0 bases had no gene match. The CDR3 runs to 14 residues. Germline V gene lookup returns CDR1 LGHDT and CDR2 YNNKEL (reference sequence). The CDR3 DNA reads TGTGCCAGCAGCCAAGGGGAGGGCACCGGGGAGCTGTTTTTT. This codes for CASSQGEGTGELFF.